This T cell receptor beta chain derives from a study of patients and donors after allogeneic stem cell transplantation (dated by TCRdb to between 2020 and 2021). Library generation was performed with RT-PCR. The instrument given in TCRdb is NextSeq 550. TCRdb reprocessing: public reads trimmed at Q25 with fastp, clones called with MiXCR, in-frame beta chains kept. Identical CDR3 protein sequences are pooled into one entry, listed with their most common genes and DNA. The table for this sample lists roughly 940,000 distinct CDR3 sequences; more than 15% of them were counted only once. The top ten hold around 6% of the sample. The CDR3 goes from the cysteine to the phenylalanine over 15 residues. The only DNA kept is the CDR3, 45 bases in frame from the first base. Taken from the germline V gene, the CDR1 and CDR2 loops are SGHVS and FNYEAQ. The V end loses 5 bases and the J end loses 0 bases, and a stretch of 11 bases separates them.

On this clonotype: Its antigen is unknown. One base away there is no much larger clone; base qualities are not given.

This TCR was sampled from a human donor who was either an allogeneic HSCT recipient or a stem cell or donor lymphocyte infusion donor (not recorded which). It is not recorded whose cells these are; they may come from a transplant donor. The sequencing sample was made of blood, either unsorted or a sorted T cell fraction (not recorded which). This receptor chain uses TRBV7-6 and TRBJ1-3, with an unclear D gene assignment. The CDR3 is CASSPSEGSGNTIYF. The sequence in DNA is TGTGCCAGCAGCCCTTCGGAGGGCTCTGGAAACACCATATATTTT.